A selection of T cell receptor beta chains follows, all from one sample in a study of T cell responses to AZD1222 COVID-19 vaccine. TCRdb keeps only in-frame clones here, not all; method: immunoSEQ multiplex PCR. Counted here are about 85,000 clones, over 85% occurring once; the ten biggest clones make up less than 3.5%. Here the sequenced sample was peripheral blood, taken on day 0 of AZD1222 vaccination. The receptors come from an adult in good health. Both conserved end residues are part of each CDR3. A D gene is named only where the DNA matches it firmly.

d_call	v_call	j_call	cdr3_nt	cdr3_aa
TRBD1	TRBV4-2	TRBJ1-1	TGTGCCAGCAGGGGACAGGGCGCCACTGAAGCTTTCTTT	CASRGQGATEAFF
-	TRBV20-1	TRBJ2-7	TGCAGTGCTCCCCGCCCCGAGCAGTACTTC	CSAPRPEQYF
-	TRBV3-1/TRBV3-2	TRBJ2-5	TGTGCCAGCAGCCAAGCTGCAGGGTCGGAGACCCAGTACTTC	CASSQAAGSETQYF
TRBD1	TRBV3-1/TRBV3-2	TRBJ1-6	TGTGCCAGCAGCCTAGATAGGACAGGGCGCGCCACCCTCCACTTT	CASSLDRTGRATLHF
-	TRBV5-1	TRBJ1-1	TGCGCCAGCAGCTTAAGTGGGGGGAACACTGAAGCTTTCTTT	CASSLSGGNTEAFF
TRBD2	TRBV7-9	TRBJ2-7	TGTGCCAGCAGCTTAGTATCTGGGCTAGCGGGGCAGGAGCAGTACTTC	CASSLVSGLAGQEQYF
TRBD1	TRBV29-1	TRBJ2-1	TGCAGCGTGAGAAGACAGGGTACCTGGGAGAATGAGCAGTTCTTC	CSVRRQGTWENEQFF
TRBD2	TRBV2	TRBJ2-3	TGTGCCAGCAGTGAACTAGCGGGAGGCACAGATACGCAGTATTTT	CASSELAGGTDTQYF
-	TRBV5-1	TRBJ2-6	TGCGCCAGCATGGGTCAGCGGTCTCTGTCGGGGGCCAACGTCCTGACTTTC	CASMGQRSLSGANVLTF
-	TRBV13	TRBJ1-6	TGTGCCAGCAGCCGCCGGGACCCCGGATCACCCCTCCACTTT	CASSRRDPGSPLHF